A selection of T cell receptor beta chains follows, all from one sample in a study of blood T cell repertoires in COVID-19. Using immunoSEQ multiplex PCR, the repertoire was profiled, and TCRdb retains in-frame clones only, with some absent. The repertoire holds around 300,000 clones, with around 88% as singletons. The sample consisted of PBMCs or T cells enriched from blood (not recorded which). Receptors originate from a woman in her 40s who had recovered from COVID-19. CDR3s include the opening cysteine and the closing phenylalanine or tryptophan.

J	V	CDR3
TRBJ2-7	TRBV7-2	CASSLDLVTSNYEQYF
TRBJ1-6	TRBV7-6	CASSSTTGNSPLHF
TRBJ1-2	TRBV7-9	CASGGGIGYTF
TRBJ2-1	TRBV4-3	CASSQGPPSGVNNEQFF
TRBJ2-7	TRBV7-6	CASSPPGQGFYEQYF
TRBJ2-7	TRBV29-1	CSVTRDRLSYEQYF
TRBJ1-4	TRBV3-1/TRBV3-2	CASSLTGINEKLFF
TRBJ2-7	TRBV7-2	CASSFVVAGGTYEQYF
TRBJ2-5	TRBV15	CATSRGLAGTQYF
TRBJ2-2	TRBV5-1	CASSPLIGTTYTGELFF
TRBJ2-7	TRBV19	CASSPSGAGAFEQYF
TRBJ1-2	TRBV5-5	CASSSGAGFGYTF
TRBJ2-3	TRBV19	CASSHYTSTDTQYF
TRBJ2-7	TRBV20-1	CSASLTSGSYEQYF
TRBJ2-3	TRBV13	CATPKGPDTQYF
TRBJ1-2	TRBV28	CATGGQVYYGYTF
TRBJ2-3	TRBV28	CASWQGTSTDTQYF
TRBJ1-1	TRBV29-1	CSAQDRGNTEAFF
TRBJ1-1	TRBV15	CATSRDWSNTEAFF
TRBJ1-1	TRBV7-9	CASTKDRDGSEAFF
TRBJ1-4	TRBV10-3	CAISESPGREKLFF
TRBJ1-2	TRBV30	CAWSESGYSANYGYTF
TRBJ2-6	TRBV5-1	CASSRLSGANVLTF
TRBJ2-7	TRBV7-3	CASSSTGQGSEQYF
TRBJ2-1	TRBV5-1	CASSLGLAGGGSHFNNEQFF
TRBJ2-5	TRBV28	CASSLGAGGTTQYF
TRBJ1-1	TRBV10-3	CAISESTGNTEAFF
TRBJ1-4	TRBV7-6	CASSPKVGQGEKLFF
TRBJ1-6	TRBV9	CASSTSRGPNSPLHF
TRBJ1-6	TRBV28	CASSDTGGASPLHF
TRBJ1-6	TRBV27	CASRTGTGNSPLHF
TRBJ2-5	TRBV18	CASSADRQETQYF
TRBJ1-1	TRBV7-2	CASSLVGVDTEAFF